The rows below give T cell receptor beta chains drawn from one sample of a study of technical replicates of blood from several donors. Repertoires were generated with immunoSEQ multiplex PCR, while TCRdb's copy carries only in-frame clones and drops some. The repertoire has approximately 76,000 clones, approximately 86% of them found once; the top ten carry 4.5% to 5.5%. The sample was PBMCs. The receptor source for this set is a human donor in good health. Some clones in this sample may be carry-over from other donors' samples. The CDR3 runs from the conserved cysteine through the conserved F or W. The D gene is left open where the match is weak. Some rows mark clone size as missing; the rest say once, few, many or name a class of expanded clone.

>-|TRBJ1-2|-|TRBV7-9
TGTGCCAGCAGCCCCCCTCCTATTGGCTACACCTTC
CASSPPPIGYTF
>TRBD1|TRBJ2-7|-|TRBV5-1
TGCGCCAGCAGCCCATCACCGGCCGCAGGGGGCAAGGAGCAGTACTTC
CASSPSPAAGGKEQYF
>-|TRBJ1-3|-|TRBV7-9
TGTGCCAGCAGCTTAGCTCGTCGCTCTGGAAACACCATATATTTT
CASSLARRSGNTIYF
>-|TRBJ1-5|-|TRBV4-1
TGCGCCAGCAGCCAACAGAACAATCAGCCCCAGCATTTT
CASSQQNNQPQHF
>TRBD1|TRBJ1-6|once|TRBV9
TGTGCCAGCAGCGTAGGGGACAGGGGGCTGTATAATTCACCCCTCCACTTT
CASSVGDRGLYNSPLHF
>-|TRBJ2-2|-|TRBV7-2
TGTGCCAGCAGCTCCGGGACTTCTACCGGGGAGCTGTTTTTT
CASSSGTSTGELFF
>TRBD1|TRBJ1-2|-|TRBV4-3
TGCGCCAGCAGCAGGGACAGCGAAGACTATGGCTACACCTTC
CASSRDSEDYGYTF
>TRBD2|TRBJ2-3|-|TRBV11-2
TGTGCCAGCAGCCAGTTAGCGGGAGGGTACACAGATACGCAGTATTTT
CASSQLAGGYTDTQYF
>-|TRBJ1-2|-|TRBV5-6
TGTGCCAGCAGCTTGTTCCCGGGGGTCAGCTATGGCTACACCTTC
CASSLFPGVSYGYTF
>-|TRBJ2-2|-|TRBV13
TGTGCCAGCAGCTCGGACAGCCTTGGGGGCACCGGGGAGCTGTTTTTT
CASSSDSLGGTGELFF
>-|TRBJ1-2|once|TRBV5-1
TGCGCCAGCAGCCGGTCTGGGGGGGCTGGCTATGGCTACACCTTC
CASSRSGGAGYGYTF
>-|TRBJ1-1|-|TRBV5-1
TGCGCCAGCAGAGACAGTAACATGAACACTGAAGCTTTCTTT
CASRDSNMNTEAFF
>-|TRBJ1-2|-|TRBV6-5
TGTGCCACCCTAAGCGGCTTCGGTGGCTACACCTTC
CATLSGFGGYTF
>TRBD1|TRBJ2-7|-|TRBV29-1
TGCAGCGTTACCCGATCGCTGACAGGGGGGTCCTACGAGCAGTACTTC
CSVTRSLTGGSYEQYF
>-|TRBJ1-2|-|TRBV9
TGTGCCAGCAGCGTAGCCCCGGACACAAAGCAAGGCTACACCTTC
CASSVAPDTKQGYTF
>-|TRBJ1-1|-|TRBV11-2
TGTGCCAGCAGCCCAAGACAGGATTTGAACACTGAAGCTTTCTTT
CASSPRQDLNTEAFF
>-|TRBJ2-2|-|TRBV9
TGTGCCAGCAGCGCGGGACTGCGGAGCGGGGAGCTGTTTTTT
CASSAGLRSGELFF
>TRBD1|TRBJ2-7|-|TRBV11-2
TGTGCCAGCAGCAAAACAGGGGCGAGCTCCTACGAGCAGTACTTC
CASSKTGASSYEQYF
>-|TRBJ1-1|-|TRBV15
TGTGCCACTTATGGGGGCGGCATGAACACTGAAGCTTTCTTT
CATYGGGMNTEAFF
>TRBD2|TRBJ2-7|-|TRBV5-1
TGCGCCAGCAGCGGGACTAGCGGGGGCCGGGAGCAGTACTTC
CASSGTSGGREQYF